This passage covers 15 T cell receptor beta chains from one sample sequenced in a study of response to subunit inactivated influenza vaccine. TCRdb processed the RT-PCR reads anew with MiXCR; each CDR3 protein has one entry. The data show 700,000 to 800,000 distinct CDR3 sequences, less than 20% seen once. This specimen was PBMCs from blood, taken 5 to 6 days after vaccination. These receptors were taken from a middle-aged man who received an inactivated influenza vaccine.

The genes are TRBV28 and TRBJ2-1; 8 nucleotides line up with TRBD1. From germline, CDR1 is MDHEN and CDR2 SYDVKM. The CDR3 spans 16 residues. V lost 5 bases, J lost 3 bases, and 9 bases stayed unmatched. The chain's CDR3 is CASSTPGTGVYNEQFF. As DNA, the CDR3 is TGTGCCAGCAGTACGCCCGGGACAGGCGTCTACAATGAGCAGTTCTTC.

This clonotype was seen ten or more times. The chain has TRBV6-5 and TRBJ2-1, with 7 bases lining up with TRBD2. The CDR3 contains 17 residues. Trimming took 4 bases from V and 2 from J; bases not matched to a gene: 11. Germline V CDR1 and CDR2: MNHEY, SVGAGI. CDR3 residues: CASSWLAVPLPYNEQFF. The CDR3 DNA reads as TGTGCCAGCAGTTGGCTAGCGGTACCGTTGCCCTACAATGAGCAGTTCTTC.

This clonotype was seen only a few times. This chain connects TRBV20-1 to TRBJ1-6, with TRBD1 identical over 7 bases. The J segment lost 3 bases and the V segment lost 5 bases, leaving 7 bases of the junction unmatched. Germline values: CDR1 DFQATT, CDR2 SNEGSKA (reference sequence). CDR3 size: 15 residues. CDR3 coding DNA: TGCAGTGCTTATGACAGGGACTTCTATAATTCACCCCTCCACTTT. Translated, it gives CSAYDRDFYNSPLHF.

This clonotype has only a few counts. This rearrangement joins TRBV4-2 to TRBJ2-3; possibly TRBD2 for D (6 bases). Germline V CDR1 and CDR2: LGHNA, YNFKEQ. The V end lost 5 bases, the J end lost 5 bases, and 17 bases lay between the germline ends. The CDR3 sequence is 15 residues long. For the CDR3, the DNA is TGTGCCAGCAGCTCCCGGGACTCCAAGGGAGATACGCAGTATTTT. Its protein product is CASSSRDSKGDTQYF.

This clonotype was found a few times. The chain links TRBV24-1 to TRBJ1-2; unclear D gene. Germline V gene sequence: CDR1 KGHDR, CDR2 SFDVKD. The CDR3 runs 14 residues. The V gene lost 3 bases and the J gene lost 2 bases, with 9 bases spanning the gap. The CDR3 DNA reads TGTGCCACCAGTGATCCTGCCATAAACTATGGCTACACCTTC. Translation gives CATSDPAINYGYTF.

A remark on this clonotype: A read error is possible here, since a much larger clone lies one base away. CDR3 sequence: CASSFRDNNEQFF. The CDR3 DNA reads TGTGCCAGCAGCTTTAGGGATAACAATGAGCAGTTCTTC. The rearrangement links TRBV7-3 to TRBJ2-1; no firm D call. The CDR3 is 13 amino acids. With 3 bases removed from V and 5 bases from J, the gap between germline ends came to 8 bases. Germline assignment: CDR1 SGHTA and CDR2 FQGTGA.

This clonotype was seen a few times. The chain is built from TRBV5-1 and TRBJ2-7; 7 bases align to TRBD2. The V gene's germline CDR1 is SGHRS and CDR2 YFSETQ. The junction had 15 bases not matched to a gene; V was cut back by 0 bases and J by 6 bases. The CDR3 covers 17 residues. The CDR3 coding sequence is TGCGCCAGCAGCTTGGTTGGCGGGGGACCTCGGCCCTCCGAGCAGTACTTC. Its translation is CASSLVGGGPRPSEQYF.

The chain has TRBV20-1 and TRBJ2-1, with 7 bases lining up with TRBD1. The CDR3 is 17 amino acids. Germline-derived CDR1 and CDR2 are DFQATT and SNEGSKA (reference sequence). V gave up 5 bases and J gave up 4 bases; unmatched junction bases: 17. CDR3 coding DNA: TGCAGTGCTTCACCCGGGACAGCACCGAATTCATACAATGAGCAGTTCTTC. Its translation is CSASPGTAPNSYNEQFF.

This clonotype was detected only a few times. V is TRBV7-3 and J is TRBJ2-1; maybe TRBD2 (5 bases). The germline CDR1 and CDR2 sequences are SGHTA and FQGTGA. The CDR3 sequence is 13 residues long. The V and J ends lost 0 bases and 9 bases respectively, with 9 bases between them. The CDR3 reads CASSLTLASEQFF. The CDR3 region has the DNA TGTGCCAGCAGCTTAACCCTAGCCAGTGAGCAGTTCTTC. The entire variable domain, with the rest obtained from reference TRBV7-3 and TRBJ2-1, is as follows: GAGVSQTPSNKVTEKGKYVELRCDPISGHTALYWYRQSLGQGPEFLIYFQGTGAADDSGLPNDRFFAVRPEGSVSTLKIQRTERGDSAVYLCASSLTLASEQFFGPGTRLTVL.

The sample holds a few counts of this clonotype. The genes are TRBV21-1 and TRBJ2-3; the D call of TRBD1 is as the table states it, not checked on the DNA. TRBV21-1 is described as a pseudogene. The CDR3 has 13 amino acids. The CDR3 region is CGLDRGLTDTQYF. CDR3 nucleotide sequence: TGTGGACTTGACAGGGGGCTCACAGATACGCAGTATTTT.

This clonotype was observed a few times. The genes are TRBV9 and TRBJ2-2, with D possibly being TRBD2 (6 bases). Germline CDR1 and CDR2: SGDLS and YYNGEE. This CDR3 spans 12 amino acids. Trimming shortened V by 5 bases and J by 7 bases, and 9 bases separated the two germline ends. The CDR3 protein is CASRGLGGELFF. CDR3 in DNA: TGTGCCAGCAGGGGACTTGGCGGGGAGCTGTTTTTT.

The gene calls are TRBV4-3 and TRBJ2-5; possible D gene TRBD1, 5 bases. This CDR3 has 15 residues. Trimming took 1 base from V and 5 from J, leaving 14 bases between them. Germline CDR1 LGHNA, CDR2 YSLEER. The CDR3 here is CASSQGTQRRETQYF. CDR3 nucleotide sequence: TGCGCCAGCAGCCAAGGGACACAACGAAGGGAGACCCAGTACTTC.

Here the CDR3 DNA reads TGTGCCAGCAGGAACCCCAGCGAGTCAGCTTTCTTT. Its protein is CASRNPSESAFF. The chain joins TRBV7-6 to TRBJ1-1; D remains ambiguous. The CDR3 sequence is 12 residues long. Trimming shortened V by 6 bases and J by 10 bases, and 15 bases separated the two germline ends. Per the germline V gene, CDR1 is SGHVS and CDR2 is FNYEAQ.

The rearrangement uses TRBV12-3 or TRBV12-4 and TRBJ2-6; D is possibly TRBD1 or TRBD2 (6 bases each). CDR3 length: 12 amino acids. Trimming stripped 8 bases from V and 5 bases from J, with 7 bases between. The CDR3 region is CASGGRANVLTF. For the CDR3, the DNA is TGTGCCAGCGGGGGGCGGGCCAACGTCCTGACTTTC.

This sequence joins TRBV20-1 and TRBJ1-2, with a weak D call TRBD1 (5 bases). This CDR3 is built from 16 residues. Germline V gene sequence: CDR1 DFQATT, CDR2 SNEGSKA (reference sequence). V dropped 0 bases and J dropped 6 bases, with 20 bases sitting between them. The CDR3 region is CSARDIRRGAGDGYTF. In DNA, the CDR3 is TGCAGTGCTAGAGATATCAGAAGGGGCGCGGGGGATGGCTACACCTTC.